The T cell receptor (beta chain) under discussion was sequenced for a study of cytomegalovirus exposure and HLA in healthy donors. Study conclusions and caveats: Per a prior analysis, the majority of TCR beta V segments were productive roughly 90% or roughly 30% of the time.

In regard to this clone: Its antigen is not known.

It was with 60 Vbeta and 13 Jbeta primers that the PCR ran. Profiled with immunoSEQ multiplex PCR; TCRdb holds only in-frame clones, not every one. The sample contains about 170,000 clones, around 78% of which appear only once. J gave up 6 bases and V 7 bases, and 16 bases lay outside the gene matches. The CDR3 runs 16 residues. Germline loops: CDR1 SGHRS, CDR2 YFSETQ. The V and J genes are TRBV5-1 and TRBJ1-2; the match to TRBD1 covers 9 bases. The sequencing sample was made of PBMCs. The TCR originated in a female donor in good health and CMV-seronegative. The CDR3 DNA reads as TGCGCCAGCCGCCTAGGGACAGGGCGTCTCCCCCATGGCTACACCTTC. This gives the protein CASRLGTGRLPHGYTF.